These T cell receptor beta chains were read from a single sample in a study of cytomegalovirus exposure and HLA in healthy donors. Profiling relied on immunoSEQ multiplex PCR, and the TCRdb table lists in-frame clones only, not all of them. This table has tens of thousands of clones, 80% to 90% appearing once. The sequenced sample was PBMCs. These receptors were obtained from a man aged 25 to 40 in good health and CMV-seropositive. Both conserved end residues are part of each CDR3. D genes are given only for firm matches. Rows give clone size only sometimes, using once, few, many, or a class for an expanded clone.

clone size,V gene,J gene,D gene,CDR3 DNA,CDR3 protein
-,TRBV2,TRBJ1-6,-,TGTGCCAGTCGAACCGAGGCAGGGGAACGTAATTCACCCCTCCACTTT,CASRTEAGERNSPLHF
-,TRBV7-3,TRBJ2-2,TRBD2,TGTGCCAGCAGCTTAATCGGGACTAGCGGCAGGGTCGGGGAGCTGTTTTTT,CASSLIGTSGRVGELFF
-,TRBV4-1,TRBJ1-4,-,TGCGCCAGCAGCCAAGGGACAGCAAATGAAAAACTGTTTTTT,CASSQGTANEKLFF
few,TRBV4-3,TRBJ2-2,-,TGCGCCAGCAGCCAAGATACTAGATCGGGGGAGCTGTTTTTT,CASSQDTRSGELFF
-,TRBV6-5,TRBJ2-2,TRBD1,TGTGCCAGCGGGTCGGGACAGGGGAACACCGGGGAGCTGTTTTTT,CASGSGQGNTGELFF
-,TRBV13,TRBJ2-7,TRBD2,TGTGCCAGCAGCCCAACACTAGCGGAGGCCCCCTACGAGCAGTACTTC,CASSPTLAEAPYEQYF
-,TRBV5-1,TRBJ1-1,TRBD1,TGCGCCAGCACCCGCGGGGACAGGGGGCTCGCGGAAGCTTTCTTT,CASTRGDRGLAEAFF
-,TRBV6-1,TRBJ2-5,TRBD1,TGTGCCAGCACGCGGACAGGGGTGACAGAGACCCAGTACTTC,CASTRTGVTETQYF
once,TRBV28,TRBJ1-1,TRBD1,TGTGCCAGCAGTTTGCTAACAGGGGTAGAAGCTTTCTTT,CASSLLTGVEAFF
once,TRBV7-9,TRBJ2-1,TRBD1,TGTGCCAGCAGCTTAGGGACAGGAGTCTACAATGAGCAGTTCTTC,CASSLGTGVYNEQFF
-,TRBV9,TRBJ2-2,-,TGTGCCAGCAGTCAAGGGAGGAGAGGGGTCACCGGGGAGCTGTTTTTT,CASSQGRRGVTGELFF
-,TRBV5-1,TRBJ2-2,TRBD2,TGCGCCAGCAGCTTTAAAGCGGGAGGTACGAACACCGGGGAGCTGTTTTTT,CASSFKAGGTNTGELFF
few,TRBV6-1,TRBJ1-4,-,TGTGCCAGCAGTGAGGGGAGAACTAATGAAAAACTGTTTTTT,CASSEGRTNEKLFF
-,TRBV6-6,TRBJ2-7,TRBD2,TGTGCCAGCAGTTACACCACTAGCGGGCCCGGGGAGCAGTACTTC,CASSYTTSGPGEQYF
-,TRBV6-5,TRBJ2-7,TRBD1,TGTGCCAGCAGTTACGGGCAGGGGGCGATCTTCAACGAGCAGTACTTC,CASSYGQGAIFNEQYF
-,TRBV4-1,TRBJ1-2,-,TGCGCCAGCAGCTCTCAACAGGGTTATGGCTACACCTTC,CASSSQQGYGYTF
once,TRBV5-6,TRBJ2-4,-,TGTGCCAGCAGCGCACCGGGTCAGAGGGCCAAAAACATTCAGTACTTC,CASSAPGQRAKNIQYF
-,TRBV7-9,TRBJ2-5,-,TGTGCCAGCAGCTTAGTGGTGGGAGGAGAGACCCAGTACTTC,CASSLVVGGETQYF
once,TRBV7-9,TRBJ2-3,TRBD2,TGTGCCAGCAGCTCCCGGACTAGCGGGAGCACAGATACGCAGTATTTT,CASSSRTSGSTDTQYF
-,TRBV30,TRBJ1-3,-,TGTGCCTGGAGTGATGGGTGGAGAAGCTCTGGAAACACCATATATTTT,CAWSDGWRSSGNTIYF
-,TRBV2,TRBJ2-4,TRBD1,TGTGCCAGCACCCCACAGGGGGCCAAAAACATTCAGTACTTC,CASTPQGAKNIQYF
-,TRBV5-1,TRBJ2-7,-,TGCGCCAGCAGCTTGGAGGGAGCCTACGAGCAGTACTTC,CASSLEGAYEQYF
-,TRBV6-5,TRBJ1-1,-,TGTGCCAGCAGTTACGAAGGGGCAGAGGACACTGAAGCTTTCTTT,CASSYEGAEDTEAFF
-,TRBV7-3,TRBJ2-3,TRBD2,TGTGCCAGCAGACTGACTAGCGCTCGGACAGATACGCAGTATTTT,CASRLTSARTDTQYF
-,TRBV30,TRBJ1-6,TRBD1,TGTGCCTGGTCGGGACAGGGGAGAGTCTCACCCCTCCACTTT,CAWSGQGRVSPLHF
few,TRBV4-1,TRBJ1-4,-,TGCGCCAGCAGCCAAGCCGCAGGGGTAGATGAAAAACTGTTTTTT,CASSQAAGVDEKLFF
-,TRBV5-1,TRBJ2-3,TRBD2,TGCGCCAGCAGCTTGGAGCGTCTAGCGGGAGGTTCATTAGATACGCAGTATTTT,CASSLERLAGGSLDTQYF
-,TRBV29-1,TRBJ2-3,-,TGCAGCTCCACGTTGAGCCTCACAGATACGCAGTATTTT,CSSTLSLTDTQYF
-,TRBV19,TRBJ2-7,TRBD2,TGTGCCAGTAGTATCGCGGGAGCCACCTACGAGCAGTACTTC,CASSIAGATYEQYF
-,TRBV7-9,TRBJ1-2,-,TGTGCCAGCACCCCCGGCGGTATCTATGGCTACACCTTC,CASTPGGIYGYTF
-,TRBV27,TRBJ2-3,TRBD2,TGTGCCAGCAGATACGGCCCGGGGAGGGTTTCTAGCACAGATACGCAGTATTTT,CASRYGPGRVSSTDTQYF
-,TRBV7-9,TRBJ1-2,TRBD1,TGTGCCAGCAGCTTGTATGGGACAGGGGAGGGATATGGCTACACCTTC,CASSLYGTGEGYGYTF
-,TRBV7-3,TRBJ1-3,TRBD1,TGTGCCAGCAGCCCAGCAGGGAGCAGGGGGCGTGGAAACACCATATATTTT,CASSPAGSRGRGNTIYF
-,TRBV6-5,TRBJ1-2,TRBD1,TGTGCCAGCAGGGAAAAAAGACAGGGGGACTATGGCTACACCTTC,CASREKRQGDYGYTF
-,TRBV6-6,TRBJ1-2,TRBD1,TGTGCCAGCAGTTACTCCGGGACAGGGGAGTACTATGGCTACACCTTC,CASSYSGTGEYYGYTF
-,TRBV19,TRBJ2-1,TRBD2,TGTGCCAGTAACCGGGAGGGCCGGGGCGGTAATGAGCAGTTCTTC,CASNREGRGGNEQFF
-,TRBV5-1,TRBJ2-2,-,TGCGCCAGCAGCTTGGGAGACTTGCCAACCGGGGAGCTGTTTTTT,CASSLGDLPTGELFF
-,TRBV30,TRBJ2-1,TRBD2,TGTGCCTCTTGGACTAGCGGGAGAAGGAACAATGAGCAGTTCTTC,CASWTSGRRNNEQFF
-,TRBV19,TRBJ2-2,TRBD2,TGTGCCAGTAGTACAGCGGGATGGACCGGGGAGCTGTTTTTT,CASSTAGWTGELFF
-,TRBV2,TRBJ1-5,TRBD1,TGTGCCAGCAGTGAAGGCAGACAGGGAAACCAGCCCCAGCATTTT,CASSEGRQGNQPQHF
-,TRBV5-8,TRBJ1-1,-,TGTGCCAGCAGCTTCCGACAGACGAGGAACACTGAAGCTTTCTTT,CASSFRQTRNTEAFF